The 32 T cell receptor beta chains below come from one sample, sequenced in a study of T cell responses to AZD1222 COVID-19 vaccine. Sequencing was performed with immunoSEQ multiplex PCR; in TCRdb, only in-frame clones are kept and a portion is missing. The sample has about 150,000 clones, more than 75% seen once. Specimen: peripheral blood, collected 28 days after the second AZD1222 dose. These receptors all come from an adult who received the AZD1222 COVID-19 vaccine.

The chain joins TRBV30 to TRBJ1-1, with 8 nucleotides matching TRBD1. With V trimmed by 5 bases and J by 4 bases, 6 bases remained unmatched. The germline CDR1 and CDR2 sequences are GTSNPN and SVGIG (reference sequence). The CDR3 runs to 13 residues. Here the CDR3 reads CAWVTGATTEAFF. CDR3 nucleotide sequence: TGTGCCTGGGTGACAGGGGCGACCACTGAAGCTTTCTTT. The full variable domain, with the rest looked up from reference TRBV30 and TRBJ1-1, is SQTIHQWPATLVQPVGSPLSLECTVEGTSNPNLYWYRQAAGRGLQLLFYSVGIGQISSEVPQNLSASRPQDRQFILSSKKLLLSDSGFYLCAWVTGATTEAFFGQGTRLTVV.

The rearrangement links TRBV7-3 to TRBJ2-2; tentative D call: TRBD1 (5 bases). Trimming removed 5 bases at V and 3 bases at J, with 7 bases between. Germline values: CDR1 SGHTA, CDR2 FQGTGA. CDR3 length: 13 amino acids. CDR3 amino acids: CASSPGYTGELFF. The CDR3 DNA sequence: TGTGCCAGCAGCCCAGGGTACACCGGGGAGCTGTTTTTT.

The gene calls are TRBV24-1 and TRBJ2-2; TRBD1 matches at 9 bases. V was clipped by 4 bases and J by 5 bases; unmatched bases: 10. The CDR3 length is 17 residues. The germline gives CDR1 KGHDR, CDR2 SFDVKD. The chain's CDR3 is CATSEAGQGFLTGELFF. The CDR3 coding sequence is TGTGCCACCAGTGAGGCGGGACAGGGCTTTCTAACCGGGGAGCTGTTTTTT.

This clone has a single count. The chain combines TRBV5-1 with TRBJ2-1; TRBD2 agrees at 9 bases. Looked up from germline, CDR1 is SGHRS and CDR2 is YFSETQ. V shed 0 bases, J shed 3 bases, and the junction held 7 bases outside the gene matches. The CDR3 covers 17 residues. CDR3 sequence reads: CASSLGPLAGRYNEQFF. Written as DNA, the CDR3 is TGCGCCAGCAGCTTGGGCCCTCTAGCGGGGCGCTACAATGAGCAGTTCTTC.

This sequence joins TRBV7-3 and TRBJ2-1; 14 bases map to TRBD2. Germline trimming cut 4 bases from V and 10 bases from J; bases unmatched to any gene: 6. The CDR3 is 15 amino acids. Germline loops: CDR1 SGHTA, CDR2 FQGTGA. CDR3 DNA sequence: TGTGCCAGCAGCTCGTCGACTAGCGGGGGGGCGGAGCAGTTCTTC. Protein: CASSSSTSGGAEQFF.

This chain connects TRBV2 to TRBJ2-5; perhaps TRBD2 as D (5 bases). In germline, CDR1 is SNHLY, CDR2 FYNNEI. The CDR3 covers 17 residues. Trimming pared 1 base from V and 1 base from J, leaving 16 bases between. The CDR3 bases are TGTGCCAGCAGTGAAGGGGTGATCGTAGCGTTCCAAGAGACCCAGTACTTC. This sequence encodes CASSEGVIVAFQETQYF. The complete variable domain, with remaining parts taken from reference TRBV2 and TRBJ2-5, reads EPEVTQTPSHQVTQMGQEVILRCVPISNHLYFYWYRQILGQKVEFLVSFYNNEISEKSEIFDDQFSVERPDGSNFTLKIRSTKLEDSAMYFCASSEGVIVAFQETQYFGPGTRLLVL.

The CDR3 here is CASSPRLPNTGELFF. In DNA, the CDR3 is TGTGCCAGCTCTCCCAGACTTCCGAACACCGGGGAGCTGTTTTTT. The rearrangement uses TRBV18 and TRBJ2-2; unclear D gene. Trimming shortened V by 6 bases and J by 0 bases, and 11 bases separated the two germline ends. This CDR3 contains 15 residues. Germline CDR1 reads KGHSH; CDR2 reads LQKENI.

The CDR3 DNA reads as TGTGCCAGCAGCTCGGGACTCCGGAAAGAGACCCAGTACTTC. Translation gives CASSSGLRKETQYF. The gene calls are TRBV7-9 and TRBJ2-5, with D tentatively TRBD2 (6 bases). The CDR3 contains 14 residues. Germline V gene data show CDR1 as SEHNR and CDR2 as FQNEAQ (reference sequence). The V gene lost 4 bases and the J gene lost 3 bases, with 12 bases spanning the gap. Together with reference TRBV7-9 and TRBJ2-5, the CDR3 gives the full variable domain: DTGVSQNPRHKITKRGQNVTFRCDPISEHNRLYWYRQTLGQGPEFLTYFQNEAQLEKSRLLSDRFSAERPKGSFSTLEIQRTEQGDSAMYLCASSSGLRKETQYFGPGTRLLVL.

This clone was counted only a few times. The chain employs TRBV12-3 or TRBV12-4 and TRBJ1-5; D perhaps matches TRBD1 (5 bases). This CDR3 is 11 amino acids long. V was clipped by 4 bases and J by 11 bases, with 9 bases between them. CDR3 protein: CASSWGSAQHF. CDR3 coding DNA: TGTGCCAGCAGTTGGGGGTCTGCCCAGCATTTT.

The chain recombines TRBV3-1 (or the pseudogene TRBV3-2) with TRBJ2-1; 11 bases are shared with TRBD2. V shed 4 bases, J shed 7 bases, and the junction held 9 bases outside the gene matches. Germline assignment: CDR1 LGHDT and CDR2 YNNKEL (reference sequence). The CDR3 has 16 amino acids. CDR3 in amino acids: CASSRAWPSGRNEQFF. The CDR3 DNA sequence: TGTGCCAGCAGCCGGGCGTGGCCTAGCGGGAGGAATGAGCAGTTCTTC.

This chain joins TRBV5-5 and TRBJ2-6, with D maybe TRBD1 (5 bases). The CDR3 consists of 16 residues. CDR1 is SGHKS, CDR2 YYEKEE, per germline (reference sequence). The germline V and J ends were trimmed by 3 bases and 0 bases, with 10 bases remaining between them. The CDR3 DNA reads TGTGCCAGCAGCTACGCCAGGGACTCTGGGGCCAACGTCCTGACTTTC. It is translated as CASSYARDSGANVLTF.

V usage is TRBV3-1 (or the pseudogene TRBV3-2) and J usage is TRBJ2-5; D not resolved. The V gene lost 0 bases and the J gene lost 5 bases, with 19 bases spanning the gap. This CDR3 spans 17 amino acids. Germline V gives CDR1 LGHDT, CDR2 YNNKEL (reference sequence). CDR3 protein: CASSQDRRRTPGETQYF. The CDR3 nucleotides are TGTGCCAGCAGCCAAGATCGGCGGCGTACCCCTGGGGAGACCCAGTACTTC.

The genes are TRBV7-2 and TRBJ2-5; tentatively, D is TRBD2 (5 bases). CDR3 size: 16 residues. Trimming left V 1 base short and J 3 bases short, with 15 bases between. CDR1 is SGHTA and CDR2 is FQGNSA in the germline V gene. The CDR3 DNA sequence: TGTGCCAGCAGCTTAGGCCTTAGGCTAGCAGAAGAGACCCAGTACTTC. It is translated as CASSLGLRLAEETQYF.

The chain uses TRBV2 and TRBJ1-3, with 8 nucleotides matching TRBD1. The CDR3 is 14 amino acids. Trimming at V came to 6 bases and at J to 1 base, leaving 2 bases not matched to a gene. The germline V gene has CDR1 SNHLY and CDR2 FYNNEI. The CDR3 is CASSGTGSGNTIYF. The DNA of the CDR3 is TGTGCCAGCAGCGGGACAGGTTCTGGAAACACCATATATTTT.

V and J are TRBV9 and TRBJ2-6; no clear D gene. Deletions cut 0 bases from V and 2 bases from J, with 9 bases between. Germline lookup yields CDR1 SGDLS and CDR2 YYNGEE. The CDR3 runs 16 residues. CDR3 nucleotides: TGTGCCAGCAGCGTAGCTACATGGCCTGGGGCCAACGTCCTGACTTTC. It encodes CASSVATWPGANVLTF.

In the case of this clone: In the same sample, other DNA sequences code for this CDR3. The chain uses TRBV27 and TRBJ1-1; D not resolved. CDR3 length: 14 amino acids. Germline CDR1 MNHEY, CDR2 SMNVEV (reference sequence). V was shortened by 3 bases and J by 1 base, with 9 bases between the two germline ends. The CDR3 spells CASSFRVGNTEAFF. The CDR3 coding sequence is TGTGCCAGCAGTTTCCGGGTGGGGAACACTGAAGCTTTCTTT.

Comment on this clone: Within the sample, other DNA sequences also encode this same CDR3. The chain joins TRBV29-1 to TRBJ1-2, with D unresolved. V lost 4 bases and J lost 3, with 6 bases in between. The CDR3 has 11 amino acids. The germline V gene has CDR1 SQVTM and CDR2 ANQGSEA. The CDR3 nucleotides are TGCAGCGTTGGTCAGGACTATGGCTACACCTTC. It translates to CSVGQDYGYTF.

This chain connects TRBV30 to TRBJ2-3; no reliable D call. The CDR3 runs to 14 residues. Germline values: CDR1 GTSNPN, CDR2 SVGIG (reference sequence). V was cut by 0 bases and J by 0 bases, with 7 bases left in between. The CDR3 protein is CAWSVLGSTDTQYF. CDR3 DNA: TGTGCCTGGAGTGTACTGGGGAGCACAGATACGCAGTATTTT.

In DNA, the CDR3 is TGTGCCAGCAGACGGACAGGGGTCAGGAACACTGAAGCTTTCTTT. This sequence encodes CASRRTGVRNTEAFF. This chain links TRBV5-4 with TRBJ1-1, with 9 bases lining up with TRBD1. This CDR3 contains 15 residues. The V gene's germline CDR1 is SGHNT and CDR2 YYREEE (reference sequence). V was pared by 5 bases and J by 1 base, with 6 bases of the junction left unmatched. Full variable domain (outside the CDR3, taken from reference TRBV5-4 and TRBJ1-1): ETGVTQSPTHLIKTRGQQVTLRCSSQSGHNTVSWYQQALGQGPQFIFQYYREEENGRGNFPPRFSGLQFPNYSSELNVNALELDDSALYLCASRRTGVRNTEAFFGQGTRLTVV.

This CDR3 is CATSVGGTPKGGYGYTF. The CDR3 region has the DNA TGTGCCACCAGTGTAGGAGGGACGCCGAAGGGAGGCTATGGCTACACCTTC. This rearrangement joins TRBV24-1 to TRBJ1-2; perhaps TRBD1 as D (5 bases). Trimming pared 5 bases from V and 4 bases from J, leaving 22 bases between. This CDR3 has 17 amino acids. Per the germline V gene, CDR1 is KGHDR and CDR2 is SFDVKD.

The genes are TRBV24-1 and TRBJ2-7; D is unresolved. V lost 3 bases to trimming and J lost 0 bases, with 11 bases between them. This CDR3 spans 15 amino acids. The germline CDR1 and CDR2 sequences are KGHDR and SFDVKD. The chain's CDR3 is CATSDPLDISYEQYF. CDR3 in DNA: TGTGCCACCAGTGATCCTCTTGACATCTCCTACGAGCAGTACTTC.

V usage is TRBV15 and J usage is TRBJ2-7; TRBD1 matches at 8 bases. J gave up 7 bases and V 2 bases, and 10 bases lay outside the gene matches. The CDR3 length is 15 residues. The germline gives CDR1 LNHNV, CDR2 YYDKDF (reference sequence). The CDR3 here is CATSRSPQGAREQYF. The CDR3, as DNA: TGTGCCACCAGCAGATCACCCCAGGGGGCGAGGGAGCAGTACTTC.

This chain connects TRBV7-2 to TRBJ1-6, with D uncertain. Trimming took off 1 base at V and 10 bases at J, with 5 bases between the two ends. CDR1 is SGHTA and CDR2 is FQGNSA in the germline V gene. The CDR3 contains 12 residues. CDR3 DNA: TGTGCCAGCAGCTTAGATAGCTCACCCCTCCACTTT. It specifies CASSLDSSPLHF.

The V and J genes are TRBV24-1 and TRBJ2-3; D is unclear. CDR3 size: 14 residues. Germline V CDR1 and CDR2: KGHDR, SFDVKD. With 1 base removed from V and 3 bases from J, the gap between germline ends came to 7 bases. The CDR3 here is CATSDFRQTDTQYF. DNA of the CDR3: TGTGCCACCAGTGATTTCCGCCAAACAGATACGCAGTATTTT.

The genes are TRBV9 and TRBJ2-3; tentative D call: TRBD1 (5 bases). This CDR3 is built from 16 residues. V shed 0 bases and J shed 3 bases, with 14 bases lying between them. In germline, CDR1 is SGDLS, CDR2 YYNGEE. In nucleotides, the CDR3 is TGTGCCAGCAGCGTAGCAAACAGGATAGGAACAGATACGCAGTATTTT. This gives the protein CASSVANRIGTDTQYF.

The chain couples TRBV7-9 to TRBJ1-4; no definite D call. Looked up from germline, CDR1 is SEHNR and CDR2 is FQNEAQ (reference sequence). This CDR3 contains 15 residues. The V and J ends lost 3 bases and 10 bases respectively, with 18 bases between them. The CDR3 spells CASSLKETRAPKLFF. The CDR3 region has the DNA TGTGCCAGCAGCTTGAAGGAGACCCGGGCCCCAAAACTGTTTTTT. The variable domain in full, with the rest retrieved from reference TRBV7-9 and TRBJ1-4, is DTGVSQNPRHKITKRGQNVTFRCDPISEHNRLYWYRQTLGQGPEFLTYFQNEAQLEKSRLLSDRFSAERPKGSFSTLEIQRTEQGDSAMYLCASSLKETRAPKLFFGSGTQLSVL.

The gene calls are TRBV7-3 and TRBJ2-7; 10 bases agree with TRBD1. V trimming: 2 bases; J trimming: 6 bases; junction bases outside the gene matches: 1. This CDR3 has 13 residues. Germline CDR1 is SGHTA and CDR2 is FQGTGA. CDR3 DNA: TGTGCCAGCAGCTTAGGACAGGGGGGCGAGCAGTACTTC. Protein sequence: CASSLGQGGEQYF.

The rearrangement joins TRBV2 to TRBJ2-5; a possible D gene is TRBD1 (5 bases). This CDR3 region has 13 residues. Germline CDR1 and CDR2: SNHLY and FYNNEI. Trimming removed 5 bases from V and 6 bases from J, with 13 bases in between. The CDR3 region is CASSPQGLKTQYF. For the CDR3, the DNA is TGTGCCAGCAGTCCGCAGGGTTTGAAGACCCAGTACTTC.

The chain is built from TRBV19 and TRBJ1-5, with D unclear. This CDR3 contains 15 residues. V lost 1 base to trimming and J lost 4 bases, with 11 bases between them. Germline V gives CDR1 LNHDA, CDR2 SQIVND (reference sequence). The CDR3 sequence is CASSIGGGLNQPQHF. In DNA, the CDR3 is TGTGCCAGTAGTATAGGAGGTGGGCTTAATCAGCCCCAGCATTTT. Variable domain in full (rest from reference TRBV19 and TRBJ1-5): DGGITQSPKYLFRKEGQNVTLSCEQNLNHDAMYWYRQDPGQGLRLIYYSQIVNDFQKGDIAEGYSVSREKKESFPLTVTSAQKNPTAFYLCASSIGGGLNQPQHFGDGTRLSIL.

The chain employs TRBV3-1 (or the pseudogene TRBV3-2) and TRBJ2-7; 8 nucleotides match TRBD1. Unmatched junction bases numbered 2, after V lost 5 bases and J lost 5 bases. Germline V gene sequence: CDR1 LGHDT, CDR2 YNNKEL (reference sequence). CDR3 length equals 12 residues. DNA for the CDR3: TGTGCCAGCAGCTTGACAGGGGACGAGCAGTACTTC. Translation: CASSLTGDEQYF.

The gene calls are TRBV7-2 and TRBJ2-7; tentative D call: TRBD2 (6 bases). Trimming removed 1 base at V and 2 bases at J, with 12 bases between. The CDR3 totals 15 residues. Germline V gene sequence: CDR1 SGHTA, CDR2 FQGNSA. CDR3: CASSLVGGAPYEQYF. The CDR3 nucleotides are TGTGCCAGCAGCTTAGTAGGCGGGGCTCCCTACGAGCAGTACTTC.

Written as DNA, the CDR3 is TGCAGCGTTGGTACCCAGGGACGAGCAGATACGCAGTATTTT. Its protein product is CSVGTQGRADTQYF. The gene calls are TRBV29-1 and TRBJ2-3; D may be TRBD1 or TRBD2 (5 bases each). Germline V gives CDR1 SQVTM, CDR2 ANQGSEA. V was shortened by 4 bases and J by 4 bases, with 15 bases between the two germline ends. This CDR3 contains 14 residues.